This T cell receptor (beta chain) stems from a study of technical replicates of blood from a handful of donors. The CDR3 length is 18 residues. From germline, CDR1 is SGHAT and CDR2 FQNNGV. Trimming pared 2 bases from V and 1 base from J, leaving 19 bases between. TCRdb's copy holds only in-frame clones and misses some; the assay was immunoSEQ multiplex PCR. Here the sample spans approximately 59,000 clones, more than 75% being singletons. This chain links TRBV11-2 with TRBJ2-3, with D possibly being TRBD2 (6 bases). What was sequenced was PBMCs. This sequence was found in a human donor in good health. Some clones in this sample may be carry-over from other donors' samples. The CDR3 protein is CASSLTSFGGTGTDTQYF. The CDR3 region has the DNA TGTGCCAGCAGCTTAACGAGCTTCGGCGGGACGGGCACAGATACGCAGTATTTT.